This TCR beta chain derives from a study of cytomegalovirus exposure and HLA in healthy donors. PCR employed 60 Vbeta and 13 Jbeta primers. TCRdb's copy holds only in-frame clones and misses some; the assay was immunoSEQ multiplex PCR. The sample includes 130,000 or so clones, 75% to 85% seen only once; the top ten take roughly 8.2%. Study-level findings and limits: For cytomegalovirus status, the classifier reportedly gave diagnoses with high specificity and sensitivity. The study had only CMV serostatus as immune exposure information.

Details on this clone: Its antigen remains unknown.

This TCR came from a woman between 50 and 59 years old in good health and CMV-seropositive. Sequenced material: PBMCs.

The CDR3 here is CASRAGTDSYEQYF. CDR3 DNA sequence: TGCGCCAGCAGGGCCGGGACAGACTCCTACGAGCAGTACTTC. V is TRBV5-1 and J is TRBJ2-7; TRBD1 aligns across 7 bases. The germline V gene has CDR1 SGHRS and CDR2 YFSETQ. CDR3 length equals 14 residues. V shed 5 bases, J shed 0 bases, and the junction held 5 bases outside the gene matches.